One TCR beta chain is described in this entry. Sequencing was performed with immunoSEQ multiplex PCR; in TCRdb, only in-frame clones are kept and a portion is missing. The table includes about 98,000 clones, approximately 79% detected once. The source of the sample is a study of blood T cell repertoires in COVID-19. CDR3 length: 13 residues. Germline lookup yields CDR1 SGHAT and CDR2 FQDESV (reference sequence). V dropped 6 bases and J dropped 0 bases, with 9 bases sitting between them. The sample consisted of peripheral blood. The TCR originated in a man between 65 and 85 years old with active or convalescent COVID-19. The rearrangement uses TRBV11-1 and TRBJ2-7; D is unclear. This CDR3 reads CASRLPTSYEQYF. The CDR3 DNA reads TGTGCCAGCAGGCTTCCTACCTCCTACGAGCAGTACTTC.